This T cell receptor beta chain was recovered during a study of T cells in Graves' hyperthyroidism and ophthalmopathy. Amplification yielded TCR beta CDR3 regions, with RNA transcripts as the source. The HTBI primer set served for first-round RT-PCR of the TCR CDR3. Via MiXCR, TCRdb re-called the multiplex PCR reads, giving one row per CDR3 protein. The table includes around 300,000 distinct CDR3 sequences, roughly 22% detected once. Losses at the gene ends were 3 bases for V and 5 bases for J; bases not matched to a gene: 8. This CDR3 is built from 16 residues. Germline values: CDR1 SEHNR, CDR2 FQNEAQ (reference sequence). This clonotype was picked up many times.

The clonotype was recovered from a man aged 30 to 39 with Graves' ophthalmopathy. The chain is built from TRBV7-9 and TRBJ2-3; TRBD2 aligns across 10 bases. The sequencing sample was made of blood. The CDR3 region is CASSFGLAERVDTQYF. The CDR3 DNA is TGTGCCAGCAGCTTTGGACTAGCGGAGAGGGTAGATACGCAGTATTTT.